This T cell receptor beta chain was recovered during a study of cytomegalovirus exposure and HLA in healthy donors. The ends lost 5 bases at V and 9 bases at J; junction bases unmatched: 11. Germline V gives CDR1 SGHTA, CDR2 FQGTGA. This CDR3 region has 14 residues. Researchers ran the PCR with 60 Vbeta and 13 Jbeta primers. This table comes from immunoSEQ multiplex PCR, and its TCRdb copy is limited to in-frame clones, with some not included. This table has over 150,000 clones, roughly 80% appearing once. The gene calls are TRBV7-3 and TRBJ2-7, with 9 bases lining up with TRBD2. The sample taken for sequencing was PBMCs. This clonotype originated in a man in his forties in good health and CMV-seronegative. This CDR3 reads CASSPGAGGPMQYF. CDR3 coding DNA: TGTGCCAGCAGCCCAGGGGCGGGGGGGCCGATGCAGTACTTC. Combining the CDR3 with reference TRBV7-3 and TRBJ2-7 gives the whole variable domain GAGVSQTPSNKVTEKGKYVELRCDPISGHTALYWYRQSLGQGPEFLIYFQGTGAADDSGLPNDRFFAVRPEGSVSTLKIQRTERGDSAVYLCASSPGAGGPMQYFGPGTRLTVT.